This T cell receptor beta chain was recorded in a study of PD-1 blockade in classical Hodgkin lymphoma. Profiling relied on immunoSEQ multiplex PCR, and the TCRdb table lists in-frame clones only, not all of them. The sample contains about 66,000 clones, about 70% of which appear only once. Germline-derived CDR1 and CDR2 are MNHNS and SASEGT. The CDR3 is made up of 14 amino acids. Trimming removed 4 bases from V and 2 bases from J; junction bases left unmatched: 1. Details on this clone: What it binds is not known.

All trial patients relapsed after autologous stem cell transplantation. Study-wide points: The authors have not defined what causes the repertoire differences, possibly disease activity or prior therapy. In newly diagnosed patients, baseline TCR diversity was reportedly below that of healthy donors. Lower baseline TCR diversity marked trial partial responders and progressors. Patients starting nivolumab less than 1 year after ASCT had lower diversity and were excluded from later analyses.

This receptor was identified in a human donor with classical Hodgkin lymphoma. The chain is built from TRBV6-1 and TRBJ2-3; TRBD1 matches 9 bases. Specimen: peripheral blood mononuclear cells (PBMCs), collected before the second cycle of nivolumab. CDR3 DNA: TGTGCCAGCAGTGGGGACAGGGACACAGATACGCAGTATTTT. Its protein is CASSGDRDTDTQYF.